This T cell receptor beta chain came from a study of blood T cell repertoires in COVID-19. Looking at the study overall: The United States, Italy and Spain supplied acute and convalescent COVID-19 samples.

Per the authors' pipeline: Estimation of nucleated cell counts relied on the amplification of reference gene primers. Generated by immunoSEQ multiplex PCR, the TCRdb table keeps only in-frame clones and is missing some. V and J calls and clone size follow that table, whereas D and trimming were derived from the DNA. The table lists tens of thousands of clones, around 81% of them singletons. Per germline, CDR1 SGHKS and CDR2 YYEKEE (reference sequence). This CDR3 has 15 residues. Trimming took 0 bases from V and 8 from J; bases not matched to a gene: 5. The receptor's source is a man aged 70 or older with acute or convalescent COVID-19. Sequencing used peripheral blood. The rearrangement uses TRBV5-5 and TRBJ2-2; 9 nucleotides line up with TRBD1. The CDR3 DNA reads as TGTGCCAGCAGCTTGGGAGGACAGGGGATAGGGGAGCTGTTTTTT. Translation: CASSLGGQGIGELFF.